Below are 8 T cell receptor beta chains sequenced from a single sample in a study of blood T cell repertoires in COVID-19. Sequenced by immunoSEQ multiplex PCR; TCRdb stores in-frame clones only, minus some. The profile shows approximately 400,000 clones, roughly 87% of them singletons. Sample: PBMCs or T cells enriched from blood (not recorded which). The receptors were gathered from a woman in her fifties or sixties who had recovered from COVID-19.

CDR3 protein: CAGLKLSRSTNGYTF. In DNA, the CDR3 is TGTGCCGGCTTAAAATTGAGTCGGAGTACAAATGGCTACACCTTC. The J gene is TRBJ1-2, the V gene TRBV7-9; D is ambiguous. This CDR3 region has 15 residues. Germline assignment: CDR1 SEHNR and CDR2 FQNEAQ (reference sequence). The V end lost 11 bases, the J end lost 6 bases, and 25 bases lay between the germline ends.

The chain recombines TRBV7-2 with TRBJ1-2; 8 bases map to TRBD1. The CDR3 is 17 amino acids. The ends lost 1 base at V and 2 bases at J; junction bases unmatched: 9. The V gene's germline CDR1 is SGHTA and CDR2 FQGNSA. The CDR3 protein is CASSLVPGQGSNYGYTF. CDR3 nucleotide sequence: TGTGCCAGCAGCTTAGTCCCCGGACAGGGCTCCAACTATGGCTACACCTTC.

This clone was found once. This sequence joins TRBV3-1 (or the pseudogene TRBV3-2) and TRBJ2-3; 7 positions match TRBD2. The CDR3 is made up of 19 amino acids. Germline assignment: CDR1 LGHDT and CDR2 YNNKEL (reference sequence). V lost 5 bases and J lost 2; bases outside the gene matches: 19. The CDR3 sequence is CASSSRSTKRGSPTDTQYF. Written as DNA, the CDR3 is TGTGCCAGCAGCTCCCGCTCGACCAAGCGGGGCTCCCCCACAGATACGCAGTATTTT.

The gene calls are TRBV7-6 and TRBJ2-2; possible D gene TRBD1, 6 bases. In germline, CDR1 is SGHVS, CDR2 FNYEAQ. There are 18 residues in the CDR3. The V gene lost 5 bases and the J gene lost 6 bases, with 25 bases spanning the gap. CDR3: CASSPLLGTAGDAGELFF. For the CDR3, the DNA is TGTGCCAGCAGCCCGCTGCTTGGAACGGCAGGGGACGCCGGGGAGCTGTTTTTT.

This clone came up once. This chain links TRBV20-1 with TRBJ2-5; TRBD2 aligns across 9 bases. Germline V lookup: CDR1 DFQATT, CDR2 SNEGSKA (reference sequence). The junction had 5 bases not matched to a gene; V was cut back by 3 bases and J by 0 bases. The CDR3 consists of 15 residues. CDR3 protein: CSASFAGGDQETQYF. The CDR3 DNA reads as TGCAGTGCTAGTTTCGCGGGGGGGGACCAAGAGACCCAGTACTTC.

This chain uses TRBV7-8 with TRBJ2-5; 7 bases align to TRBD2. The CDR3 spans 16 residues. V was clipped by 0 bases and J by 9 bases; unmatched bases: 13. Per germline, CDR1 SGHVS and CDR2 FQNEAQ. The CDR3 protein is CASSLALLGGVGAQYF. The CDR3 DNA is TGTGCCAGCAGCTTAGCTCTTCTGGGGGGGGTTGGGGCCCAGTACTTC. The whole variable domain, remainder taken from reference TRBV7-8 and TRBJ2-5, is GAGVSQSPRYKVAKRGQDVALRCDPISGHVSLFWYQQALGQGPEFLTYFQNEAQLDKSGLPSDRFFAERPEGSVSTLKIQRTQQEDSAVYLCASSLALLGGVGAQYFGPGTRLLVL.

The rearrangement joins TRBV5-1 to TRBJ1-2; 9 bases line up with TRBD1. After removal of 4 bases from V and 8 bases from J, the junction contained 9 bases not matched to a gene. CDR1 is SGHRS, CDR2 YFSETQ, per germline. This CDR3 contains 14 residues. The CDR3 DNA is TGCGCCAGCAGCGACACCACAGGGGGCGGAGGCTACACCTTC. This sequence encodes CASSDTTGGGGYTF.

This clone was seen a single time. This rearrangement joins TRBV15 to TRBJ1-4; D is unclear. The CDR3 sequence is 15 residues long. CDR1 is LNHNV, CDR2 YYDKDF, per germline (reference sequence). With 3 bases removed from V and 1 base from J, the gap between germline ends came to 9 bases. The DNA for the CDR3 is TGTGCCACCAGCAGGGCCACTAGAACTAATGAAAAACTGTTTTTT. Amino acid sequence: CATSRATRTNEKLFF.